Each of the 31 T cell receptor beta chains below was sequenced from the same sample in a study of OX40 agonist ivuxolimab in advanced cancers. Repertoires were generated with immunoSEQ multiplex PCR, while TCRdb's copy carries only in-frame clones and drops some. The sample has 45,000 to 50,000 clones; around nine tenths are singletons. The sample consisted of CD4+ or CD8+ T cells sorted from blood, taken in a trial of the OX40 agonist ivuxolimab. These receptors were collected from an adult with an advanced solid tumor such as melanoma, head and neck, liver or kidney cancer.

The J gene is TRBJ1-3, the V gene TRBV30; D is uncertain. V lost 4 bases and J lost 0, with 13 bases in between. The V gene's germline CDR1 is GTSNPN and CDR2 SVGIG (reference sequence). The CDR3 runs 15 residues. CDR3 sequence: CAWTARRGSGNTIYF. Written as DNA, the CDR3 is TGTGCCTGGACCGCTAGACGTGGCTCTGGAAACACCATATATTTT.

The chain has TRBV18 and TRBJ2-1; D gene uncertain. Deletions cut 2 bases from V and 8 bases from J, with 13 bases between. The CDR3 sequence is 14 residues long. Germline V gene sequence: CDR1 KGHSH, CDR2 LQKENI. DNA for the CDR3: TGTGCCAGCTCACCATTGGGTATGAGCTATGAGCAGTTCTTC. This gives the protein CASSPLGMSYEQFF.

The chain has TRBV5-6 and TRBJ1-1; the match to TRBD1 covers 8 bases. With 3 bases clipped from V and 3 bases from J, the junction kept 7 bases outside the gene matches. The CDR3 spans 15 residues. Germline values: CDR1 SGHDT, CDR2 YYEEEE. The CDR3 nucleotides read TGTGCCAGCAGCTGGGGGACAGGAGACGACACTGAAGCTTTCTTT. This translates into CASSWGTGDDTEAFF.

The chain employs TRBV15 and TRBJ1-5, with D unresolved. V shed 5 bases and J shed 4 bases, with 6 bases lying between them. This CDR3 has 12 residues. The germline gives CDR1 LNHNV, CDR2 YYDKDF (reference sequence). Here the CDR3 DNA reads TGTGCCACCAGCGGTCTAAATCAGCCCCAGCATTTT. Its protein is CATSGLNQPQHF. Filled out from reference TRBV15 and TRBJ1-5, the complete variable domain reads DAMVIQNPRYQVTQFGKPVTLSCSQTLNHNVMYWYQQKSSQAPKLLFHYYDKDFNNEADTPDNFQSRRPNTSFCFLDIRSPGLGDTAMYLCATSGLNQPQHFGDGTRLSIL.

This chain joins TRBV4-1 and TRBJ1-3, with TRBD1 as a possible D gene (6 bases). The V gene's germline CDR1 is MGHRA and CDR2 YSYEKL. Deletions cut 0 bases from V and 3 bases from J, with 12 bases between. The CDR3 has 16 amino acids. The CDR3 sequence is CASSQDAGASGNTIYF. CDR3 DNA: TGCGCCAGCAGCCAAGATGCAGGGGCCAGTGGAAACACCATATATTTT.

As to this clone: At one of its ends the junction is not consistent with the germline gene, which may arise from a read error. The sample contains more than one DNA sequence encoding this CDR3. The chain joins TRBV6-5 to TRBJ2-3; perhaps TRBD2 as D (5 bases). Germline CDR1 is MNHEY and CDR2 is SVGAGI. The CDR3 extends over 15 amino acids. The CDR3, as DNA: TGTGCCAGCAGTTACGGGGTGGAGGTGCCAGATACACAGTATTTT. Translated, it gives CASSYGVEVPDTQYF.

The J gene is TRBJ1-1, the V gene TRBV4-1; perhaps TRBD1 as D (5 bases). The CDR3 is 12 amino acids. CDR1 MGHRA and CDR2 YSYEKL come from the germline V gene. Trimming left V 8 bases short and J 3 bases short, with 10 bases between. Here the CDR3 DNA reads TGCGCCAGCTCCAGGGAAGACACTGAAGCTTTCTTT. This codes for CASSREDTEAFF.

This clone was observed once. The gene calls are TRBV28 and TRBJ2-5, with D possibly matching TRBD2 (7 bases). Germline V gives CDR1 MDHEN, CDR2 SYDVKM. CDR3 size: 13 residues. Between the trimmed V and J ends, which lost 5 bases and 5 bases, there was a span of 12 bases. The CDR3 DNA follows: TGTGCCAGCAGTAGGGGGGGTGAGGAGACCCAGTACTTC. Its protein product is CASSRGGEETQYF.

The chain combines TRBV6-4 with TRBJ1-1; D ambiguous. Germline-derived CDR1 and CDR2 are MRHNA and SNTAGT. Trimming took off 0 bases at V and 1 base at J, with 3 bases between the two ends. The CDR3 totals 13 residues. The CDR3 is CASSDSANTEAFF. CDR3 sequence (DNA): TGTGCCAGCAGTGACTCGGCGAACACTGAAGCTTTCTTT.

This clone occurred once. The genes are TRBV9 and TRBJ2-5; 15 bases are shared with TRBD2. The CDR3 is 17 amino acids. Germline V gene data show CDR1 as SGDLS and CDR2 as YYNGEE. V lost 1 base and J lost 4; bases outside the gene matches: 5. The CDR3 region has the DNA TGTGCCAGCAGCGTATCCGGGACTAGCGGGGGGCGAGAGACCCAGTACTTC. It codes for CASSVSGTSGGRETQYF.

CDR3 nucleotide sequence: TGTGCCAGCAGTGGCAGCGGGGGAGAGTACGAGCAGTACTTC. Residues: CASSGSGGEYEQYF. The genes are TRBV6-5 and TRBJ2-7, with 8 bases matching TRBD2. This CDR3 is built from 14 residues. The V and J ends lost 5 bases and 4 bases, in that order; junction bases with no gene match: 7. Germline CDR1 and CDR2: MNHEY and SVGAGI.

The rearrangement uses TRBV7-8 and TRBJ2-1; tentatively, D is TRBD2 (5 bases). Trimming took 6 bases from V and 4 from J, leaving 10 bases between them. Germline assignment: CDR1 SGHVS and CDR2 FQNEAQ. The CDR3 consists of 13 residues. This CDR3 is CASRGGQYNEQFF. The CDR3 DNA reads TGTGCCAGCAGGGGCGGGCAGTACAATGAGCAGTTCTTC.

This chain joins TRBV19 and TRBJ1-4; D is possibly TRBD1 (6 bases). With 6 bases removed from V and 3 bases from J, the gap between germline ends came to 11 bases. Germline V gene lookup returns CDR1 LNHDA and CDR2 SQIVND (reference sequence). The CDR3 consists of 14 residues. CDR3 in DNA: TGTGCCAGTAGCCTTACAGGGTCTAATGAAAAACTGTTTTTT. Translation gives CASSLTGSNEKLFF.

The J gene is TRBJ2-2, the V gene TRBV6-5; 7 bases are a match to TRBD1. J gave up 6 bases and V 7 bases, and 5 bases lay outside the gene matches. The V gene's germline CDR1 is MNHEY and CDR2 SVGAGI. This CDR3 has 13 residues. The CDR3 DNA sequence: TGTGCCAGCACCCCAGGACAGGCCGGGGAGCTGTTTTTT. Amino acid sequence: CASTPGQAGELFF.

The chain carries TRBV6-1 and TRBJ1-1, with a weak D call TRBD1 (5 bases). The CDR3 spans 14 residues. The V end was cut by 3 bases, the J end by 2 bases, with 10 bases between. In germline, CDR1 is MNHNS, CDR2 SASEGT. This CDR3 reads CASSEGTSNTEAFF. DNA of the CDR3: TGTGCCAGCAGTGAGGGGACGTCAAACACTGAAGCTTTCTTT.

The chain has TRBV6-6 and TRBJ2-5; perhaps TRBD2 as D (5 bases). V dropped 2 bases and J dropped 1 base, with 8 bases sitting between them. CDR1 and CDR2 from the germline V gene are MNHNY and SVGAGI (reference sequence). The CDR3 spans 14 residues. CDR3 nucleotides: TGTGCCAGCAGTTACCTACTAGGCCAAGAGACCCAGTACTTC. Protein product: CASSYLLGQETQYF.

J is TRBJ1-3 and V is TRBV13; D uncertain. The V end lost 5 bases, the J end lost 1 base, and 9 bases lay between the germline ends. Germline CDR1 and CDR2: PRHDT and FYEKMQ (reference sequence). This CDR3 is built from 14 residues. CDR3 nucleotides: TGTGCCAGCAGCCCCCCGTTGTCTGGAAACACCATATATTTT. Residues: CASSPPLSGNTIYF. The full variable domain, rest sourced from reference TRBV13 and TRBJ1-3, is AAGVIQSPRHLIKEKRETATLKCYPIPRHDTVYWYQQGPGQDPQFLISFYEKMQSDKGSIPDRFSAQQFSDYHSELNMSSLELGDSALYFCASSPPLSGNTIYFGEGSWLTVV.

This rearrangement joins TRBV6-5 to TRBJ1-5; tentative D call: TRBD1 (6 bases). The CDR3 sequence is 13 residues long. Trimming cost V 6 bases and J 7 bases, with 13 bases left between them. The germline V gene has CDR1 MNHEY and CDR2 SVGAGI. The CDR3 is CASSLRGEQPQHF. CDR3 DNA: TGTGCCAGCAGCCTAAGGGGGGAACAGCCCCAGCATTTT.

The chain has TRBV7-3 and TRBJ2-1; D may be TRBD1 (5 bases). The V gene lost 1 base and the J gene lost 5 bases, with 9 bases spanning the gap. CDR1 is SGHTA and CDR2 is FQGTGA in the germline V gene. CDR3 length: 14 amino acids. In nucleotides, the CDR3 is TGTGCCAGCAGCTTAAAGGGGTCCCACAATGAGCAGTTCTTC. This codes for CASSLKGSHNEQFF.

This clone is a singleton in its sample. This chain uses TRBV2 with TRBJ1-2; D gene uncertain. V shed 10 bases and J shed 0 bases, with 9 bases lying between them. The germline CDR1 and CDR2 sequences are SNHLY and FYNNEI. The CDR3 is 12 residues long. CDR3 protein: CAIVRTNYGYTF. The CDR3 DNA is TGTGCCATTGTGAGGACTAACTATGGCTACACCTTC.

This chain joins TRBV21-1 and TRBJ2-3; no DNA check was done on the table's D call, TRBD2. TRBV21-1 is a pseudogene segment. This CDR3 region has 18 residues. The CDR3 region is CASLFFGPLCGGLDTQYF. The CDR3 region has the DNA TGTGCCAGCTTATTCTTCGGACCGCTGTGCGGGGGGCTTGATACGCAGTATTTT.

The J gene is TRBJ2-3, the V gene TRBV6-4, with 7 bases matching TRBD2. Unmatched junction bases numbered 8, after V lost 5 bases and J lost 6 bases. The CDR3 length is 14 residues. Germline V gene data show CDR1 as MRHNA and CDR2 as SNTAGT. The CDR3 DNA reads as TGTGCCAGCAGTCCTGGGACTATAGGGGATACGCAGTATTTT. This translates into CASSPGTIGDTQYF.

The chain combines TRBV11-2 with TRBJ2-5, with D possibly being TRBD2 (5 bases). The CDR3 loop spans 11 amino acids. V shed 4 bases and J shed 7 bases, with 7 bases lying between them. CDR1 and CDR2 (germline): SGHAT, FQNNGV. The CDR3 spells CASSSRGTQYF. CDR3 DNA: TGTGCCAGCAGCTCCCGGGGGACCCAGTACTTC.

The J gene is TRBJ1-3, the V gene TRBV11-2; 12 bases fit TRBD1. The CDR3 loop spans 18 amino acids. Losses at the gene ends were 1 base for V and 0 bases for J; bases not matched to a gene: 4. Germline V gives CDR1 SGHAT, CDR2 FQNNGV. CDR3 in amino acids: CASSLGGTGGLSGNTIYF. Here the CDR3 DNA reads TGTGCCAGCAGCTTAGGGGGGACAGGGGGCCTCTCTGGAAACACCATATATTTT.

The chain combines TRBV6-6 with TRBJ1-2; unclear D gene. V lost 1 base, J lost 1 base, and 7 bases lay in between. The length of the CDR3 is 14 residues. Germline CDR1 is MNHNY and CDR2 is SVGAGI (reference sequence). Here the CDR3 reads CASSYLNDNYGYTF. The DNA for the CDR3 is TGTGCCAGCAGTTACTTGAACGATAACTATGGCTACACCTTC.

This clone came up once. Other DNA sequences from this sample encode an identical CDR3 as well. The gene calls are TRBV7-9 and TRBJ1-1, with D hard to call. The CDR3 runs 13 residues. With 2 bases removed from V and 0 bases from J, the gap between germline ends came to 4 bases. Germline V gene data show CDR1 as SEHNR and CDR2 as FQNEAQ (reference sequence). CDR3 in amino acids: CASSLSVNTEAFF. CDR3 in DNA: TGTGCCAGCAGCTTATCAGTGAACACTGAAGCTTTCTTT. Variable domain in full (rest from reference TRBV7-9 and TRBJ1-1): DTGVSQNPRHKITKRGQNVTFRCDPISEHNRLYWYRQTLGQGPEFLTYFQNEAQLEKSRLLSDRFSAERPKGSFSTLEIQRTEQGDSAMYLCASSLSVNTEAFFGQGTRLTVV.

The chain's CDR3 is CSALGGDGYTF. CDR3 coding DNA: TGCAGCGCCTTGGGGGGAGATGGCTACACCTTC. The genes are TRBV29-1 and TRBJ1-2, with D perhaps TRBD1 (5 bases). The CDR3 covers 11 residues. V was clipped by 7 bases and J by 6 bases, with 12 bases between them. The germline V gene encodes CDR1 SQVTM and CDR2 ANQGSEA.

The V call is TRBV9, the J call TRBJ1-2, with D possibly TRBD1 on 6 matching bases. Germline CDR1 is SGDLS and CDR2 is YYNGEE. The CDR3 length is 14 residues. The ends were cut back, 3 bases at V and 6 bases at J, with 15 bases in the middle. The CDR3 loop is CASSGRTVLDGYTF. Written as DNA, the CDR3 is TGTGCCAGCAGCGGGAGGACAGTATTAGATGGCTACACCTTC. The complete variable domain, with remaining parts taken from reference TRBV9 and TRBJ1-2, reads DSGVTQTPKHLITATGQRVTLRCSPRSGDLSVYWYQQSLDQGLQFLIQYYNGEERAKGNILERFSAQQFPDLHSELNLSSLELGDSALYFCASSGRTVLDGYTFGSGTRLTVV.

The genes are TRBV7-9 and TRBJ1-1, with D tentatively TRBD1 (5 bases). Trimming cost V 2 bases and J 6 bases, with 10 bases left between them. Germline loops: CDR1 SEHNR, CDR2 FQNEAQ (reference sequence). CDR3 length equals 13 residues. The CDR3 loop is CASSLPGRAEAFF. CDR3 DNA: TGTGCCAGCAGCTTACCGGGGCGGGCTGAAGCTTTCTTT.

The chain employs TRBV4-1 and TRBJ2-4, with TRBD2 identical over 7 bases. CDR3 length: 17 residues. The ends lost 4 bases at V and 9 bases at J; junction bases unmatched: 18. The V gene's germline CDR1 is MGHRA and CDR2 YSYEKL. In nucleotides, the CDR3 is TGCGCCAGCAGCCCCCCACGGGAGGTGGCCCCGGGAGGCATTCAGTACTTC. Encoded protein: CASSPPREVAPGGIQYF.

Here the CDR3 reads CASSQAIGTGAYEQYF. The CDR3 DNA sequence: TGCGCCAGCAGCCAAGCCATTGGGACAGGGGCCTACGAGCAGTACTTC. V and J are TRBV4-1 and TRBJ2-7; 10 bases are a match to TRBD1. Germline V CDR1 and CDR2: MGHRA, YSYEKL. The V and J ends lost 1 base and 2 bases, in that order; junction bases with no gene match: 5. This CDR3 comprises 16 residues.